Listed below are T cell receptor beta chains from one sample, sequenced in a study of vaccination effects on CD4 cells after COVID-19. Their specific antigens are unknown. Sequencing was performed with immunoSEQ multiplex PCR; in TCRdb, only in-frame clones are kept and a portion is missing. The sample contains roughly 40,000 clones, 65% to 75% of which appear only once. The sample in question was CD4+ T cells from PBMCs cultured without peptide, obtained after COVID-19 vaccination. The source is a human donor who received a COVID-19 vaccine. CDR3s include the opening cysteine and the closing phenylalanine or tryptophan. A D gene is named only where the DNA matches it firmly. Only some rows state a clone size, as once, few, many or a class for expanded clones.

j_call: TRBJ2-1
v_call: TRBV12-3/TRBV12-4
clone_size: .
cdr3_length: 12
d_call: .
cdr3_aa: CASSLSGYEQFF
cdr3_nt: TGTGCCAGCAGCCTCTCGGGTTATGAGCAGTTCTTC

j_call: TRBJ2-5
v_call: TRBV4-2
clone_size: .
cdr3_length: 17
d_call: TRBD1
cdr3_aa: CASSPYFPGQDQETQYF
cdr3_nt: TGTGCCAGCAGCCCGTATTTTCCGGGACAGGACCAAGAGACCCAGTACTTC

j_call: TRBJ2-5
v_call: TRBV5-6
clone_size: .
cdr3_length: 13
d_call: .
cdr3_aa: CASSRPYSETQYF
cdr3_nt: TGTGCCAGCAGCCGACCGTACTCCGAGACCCAGTACTTC

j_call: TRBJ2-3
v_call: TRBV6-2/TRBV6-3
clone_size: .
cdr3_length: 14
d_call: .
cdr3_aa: CASSYPRLTDTQYF
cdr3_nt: TGTGCCAGCAGTTACCCCAGACTCACAGATACGCAGTATTTT

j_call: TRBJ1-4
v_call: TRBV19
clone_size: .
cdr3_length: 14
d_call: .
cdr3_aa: CASAITWANEKLFF
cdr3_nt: TGTGCCTCCGCTATAACTTGGGCGAATGAAAAACTGTTTTTT

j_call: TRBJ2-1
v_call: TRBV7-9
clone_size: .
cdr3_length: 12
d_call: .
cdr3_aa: CASSTQAPEQFF
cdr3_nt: TGTGCCAGCAGCACACAGGCCCCTGAGCAGTTCTTC

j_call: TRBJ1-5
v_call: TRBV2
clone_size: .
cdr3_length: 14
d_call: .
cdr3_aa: CASSAGASNQPQHF
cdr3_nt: TGTGCCAGCAGTGCAGGGGCTAGCAATCAGCCCCAGCATTTT

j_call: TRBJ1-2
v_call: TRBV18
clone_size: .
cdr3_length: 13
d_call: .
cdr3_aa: CASSPDARYGYTF
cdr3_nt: TGTGCCAGCTCACCAGACGCGCGGTATGGCTACACCTTC

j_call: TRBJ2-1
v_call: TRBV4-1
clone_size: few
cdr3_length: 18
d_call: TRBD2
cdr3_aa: CASSHPGGSGVRRGEQFF
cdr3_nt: TGCGCCAGCAGCCATCCCGGGGGTAGCGGGGTCCGAAGGGGTGAGCAGTTCTTC

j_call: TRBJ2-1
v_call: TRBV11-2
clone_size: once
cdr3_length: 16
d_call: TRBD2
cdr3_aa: CASDQRVTSGNNEQFF
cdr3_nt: TGTGCCAGCGACCAGAGGGTTACTAGCGGAAACAATGAGCAGTTCTTC

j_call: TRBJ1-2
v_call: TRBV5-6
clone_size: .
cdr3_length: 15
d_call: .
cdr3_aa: CASSLVRVRNYGYTF
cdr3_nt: TGTGCCAGCAGCTTGGTCAGGGTTAGGAACTATGGCTACACCTTC

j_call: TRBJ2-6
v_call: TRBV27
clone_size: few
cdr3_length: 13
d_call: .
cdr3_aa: CASSSVGANVLTF
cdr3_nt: TGTGCCAGCAGTTCTGTTGGGGCCAACGTCCTGACTTTC

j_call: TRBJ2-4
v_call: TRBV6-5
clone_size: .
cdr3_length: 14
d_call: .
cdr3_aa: CASIRDQGRDIQYF
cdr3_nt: TGTGCCAGCATTCGGGACCAGGGTAGGGACATTCAGTACTTC

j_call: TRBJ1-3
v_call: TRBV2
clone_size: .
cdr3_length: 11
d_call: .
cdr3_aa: CASKSRDTIYF
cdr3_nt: TGTGCCAGCAAATCCCGTGACACCATATATTTT

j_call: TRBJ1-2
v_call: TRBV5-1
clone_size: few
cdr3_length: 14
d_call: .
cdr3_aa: CASSLNSPNYGYTF
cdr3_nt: TGCGCCAGCAGCTTGAACAGTCCTAACTATGGCTACACCTTC

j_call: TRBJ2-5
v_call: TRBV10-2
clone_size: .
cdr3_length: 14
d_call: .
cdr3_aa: CATSPSGSRQTQYF
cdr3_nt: TGCGCCACCTCCCCCTCGGGTAGCCGCCAGACCCAGTACTTC

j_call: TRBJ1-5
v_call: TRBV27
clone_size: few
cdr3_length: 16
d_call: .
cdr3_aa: CASSFWSRGSNQPQHF
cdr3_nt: TGTGCCAGCAGTTTTTGGTCCAGGGGAAGCAATCAGCCCCAGCATTTT

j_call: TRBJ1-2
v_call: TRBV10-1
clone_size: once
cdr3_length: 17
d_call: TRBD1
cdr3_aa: CARNTWIGQGAHYGYTF
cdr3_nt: TGCGCCAGGAATACATGGATCGGACAGGGCGCCCACTATGGCTACACCTTC

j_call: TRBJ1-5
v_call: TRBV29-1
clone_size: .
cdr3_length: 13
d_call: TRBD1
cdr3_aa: CSVRQGEHQPQHF
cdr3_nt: TGCAGCGTTAGACAGGGGGAACACCAGCCCCAGCATTTT

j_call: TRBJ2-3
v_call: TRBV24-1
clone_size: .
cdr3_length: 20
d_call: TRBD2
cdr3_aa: CATSDSHGTSGVTRTDTQYF
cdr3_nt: TGTGCCACCAGTGATAGCCACGGGACTAGCGGGGTCACACGCACAGATACGCAGTATTTT

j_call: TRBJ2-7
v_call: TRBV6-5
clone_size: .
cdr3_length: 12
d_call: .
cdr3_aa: CASSFDRNEQYF
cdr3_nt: TGTGCCAGCAGCTTCGACAGGAACGAGCAGTACTTC

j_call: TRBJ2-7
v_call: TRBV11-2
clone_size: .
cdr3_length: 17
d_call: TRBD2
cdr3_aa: CASSLVGLASGPYEQYF
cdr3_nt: TGTGCCAGCAGCTTAGTGGGGCTGGCTAGCGGACCATACGAGCAGTACTTC

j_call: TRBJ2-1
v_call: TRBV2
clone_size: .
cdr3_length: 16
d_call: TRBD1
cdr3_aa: CASSRTGDSSYNEQFF
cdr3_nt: TGTGCCAGCAGCCGAACAGGGGATAGTTCCTACAATGAGCAGTTCTTC

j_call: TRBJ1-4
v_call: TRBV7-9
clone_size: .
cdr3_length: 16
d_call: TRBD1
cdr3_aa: CASSLRTGVREEKLFF
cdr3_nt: TGTGCCAGCAGCTTACGGACAGGAGTTCGGGAAGAAAAACTGTTTTTT

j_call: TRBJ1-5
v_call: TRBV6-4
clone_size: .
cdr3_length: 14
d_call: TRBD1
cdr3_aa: CASSDGTVDQPQHF
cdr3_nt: TGTGCCAGCAGTGACGGGACAGTCGATCAGCCCCAGCATTTT

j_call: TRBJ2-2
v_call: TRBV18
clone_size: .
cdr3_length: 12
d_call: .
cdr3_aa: CASSPRGGELFF
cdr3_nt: TGTGCCAGCTCACCACGGGGCGGGGAGCTGTTTTTT

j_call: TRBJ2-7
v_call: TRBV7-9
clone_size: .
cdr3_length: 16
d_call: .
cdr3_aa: CASRDAGRTLSYEQYF
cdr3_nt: TGTGCCAGCAGGGATGCAGGGAGAACTCTCTCCTACGAGCAGTACTTC

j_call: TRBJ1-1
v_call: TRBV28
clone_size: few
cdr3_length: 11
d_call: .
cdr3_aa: CASRSVQWAFF
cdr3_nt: TGTGCCAGCAGGTCAGTCCAGTGGGCTTTCTTT

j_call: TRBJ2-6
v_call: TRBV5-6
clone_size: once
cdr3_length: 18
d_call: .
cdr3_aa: CASSYNRGGFSGANVLTF
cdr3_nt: TGTGCCAGCAGCTATAACAGGGGGGGGTTCTCTGGGGCCAACGTCCTGACTTTC

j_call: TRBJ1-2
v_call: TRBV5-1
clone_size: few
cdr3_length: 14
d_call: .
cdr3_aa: CASSLTSTGYGYTF
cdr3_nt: TGCGCCAGCAGCTTAACATCTACAGGCTATGGCTACACCTTC

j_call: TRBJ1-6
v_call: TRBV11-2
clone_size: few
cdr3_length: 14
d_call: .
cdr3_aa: CASSPRTGNSPLHF
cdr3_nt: TGTGCCAGCAGCCCTCGGACGGGAAATTCACCCCTCCACTTT

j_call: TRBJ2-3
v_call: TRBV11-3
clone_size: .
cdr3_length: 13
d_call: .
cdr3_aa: CASSFGIADTQYF
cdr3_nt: TGTGCCAGCAGCTTCGGGATCGCAGATACGCAGTATTTT

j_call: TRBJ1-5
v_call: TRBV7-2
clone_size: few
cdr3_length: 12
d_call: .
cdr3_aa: CASSLNNQPQHF
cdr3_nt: TGTGCCAGCAGCTTGAACAATCAGCCCCAGCATTTT

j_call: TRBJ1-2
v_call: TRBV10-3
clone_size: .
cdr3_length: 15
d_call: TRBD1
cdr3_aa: CAISAGAGGSYGYTF
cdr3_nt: TGTGCCATCAGTGCTGGGGCAGGGGGTAGCTATGGCTACACCTTC

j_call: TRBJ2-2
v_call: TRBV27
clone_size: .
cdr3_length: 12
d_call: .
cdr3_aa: CASSSLTGELFF
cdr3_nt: TGTGCCAGCAGCTCTCTAACCGGGGAGCTGTTTTTT

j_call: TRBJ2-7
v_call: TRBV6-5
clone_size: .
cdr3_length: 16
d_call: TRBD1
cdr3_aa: CASSYSGTGGDYEQYF
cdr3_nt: TGTGCCAGCAGTTACTCAGGGACAGGGGGGGACTACGAGCAGTACTTC

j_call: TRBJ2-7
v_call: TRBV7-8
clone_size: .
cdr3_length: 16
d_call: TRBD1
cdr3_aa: CASSLRSGTGSHEQYF
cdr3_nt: TGTGCCAGCAGCCTCAGATCCGGGACAGGGTCCCACGAGCAGTACTTC

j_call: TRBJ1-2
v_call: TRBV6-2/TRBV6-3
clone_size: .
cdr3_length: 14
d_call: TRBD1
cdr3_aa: CASSYSGGVPGYTF
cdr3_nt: TGTGCCAGCAGTTACTCAGGGGGCGTCCCTGGCTACACCTTC

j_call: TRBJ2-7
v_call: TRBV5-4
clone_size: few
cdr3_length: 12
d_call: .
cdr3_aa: CASSLEGSEQYF
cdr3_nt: TGTGCCAGCAGCTTAGAAGGGAGTGAGCAGTACTTC

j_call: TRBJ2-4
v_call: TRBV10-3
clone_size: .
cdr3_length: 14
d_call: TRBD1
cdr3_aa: CAISATGIGNIQYF
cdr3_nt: TGTGCCATCAGTGCGACAGGGATTGGAAACATTCAGTACTTC

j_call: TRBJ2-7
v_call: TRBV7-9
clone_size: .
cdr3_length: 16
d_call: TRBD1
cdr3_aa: CASSFLGDRGPYEQYF
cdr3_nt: TGTGCCAGCAGCTTCCTTGGGGACAGGGGTCCCTACGAGCAGTACTTC

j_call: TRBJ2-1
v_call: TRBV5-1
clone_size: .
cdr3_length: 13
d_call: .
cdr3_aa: CASNGAEGGEQFF
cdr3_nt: TGCGCCAGCAACGGGGCGGAGGGGGGCGAGCAGTTCTTC

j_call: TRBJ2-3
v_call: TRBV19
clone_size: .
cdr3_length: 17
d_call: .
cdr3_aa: CASSILFAGDSTDTQYF
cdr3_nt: TGTGCCAGTAGTATCCTGTTCGCGGGTGATAGCACAGATACGCAGTATTTT

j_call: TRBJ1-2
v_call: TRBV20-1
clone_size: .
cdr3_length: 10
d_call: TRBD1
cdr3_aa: CSAGQDGYTF
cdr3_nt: TGCAGTGCTGGACAGGATGGCTACACCTTC

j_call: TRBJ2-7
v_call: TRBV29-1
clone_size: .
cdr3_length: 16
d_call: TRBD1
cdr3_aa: CSVELVGGQGAYEQYF
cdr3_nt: TGCAGCGTTGAGTTGGTTGGGGGACAGGGGGCCTACGAGCAGTACTTC

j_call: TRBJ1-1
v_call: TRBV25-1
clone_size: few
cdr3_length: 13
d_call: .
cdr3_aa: CASSEGTNTEAFF
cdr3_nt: TGTGCCAGCAGTGAAGGGACGAACACTGAAGCTTTCTTT

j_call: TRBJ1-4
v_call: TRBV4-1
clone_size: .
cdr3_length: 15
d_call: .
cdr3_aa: CASSQQRSTNEKLFF
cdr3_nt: TGCGCCAGCAGCCAACAGCGTTCAACTAATGAAAAACTGTTTTTT

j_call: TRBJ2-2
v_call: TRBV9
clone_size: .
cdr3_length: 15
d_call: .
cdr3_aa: CASSVGTVGSGELFF
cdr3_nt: TGTGCCAGCAGCGTAGGGACAGTAGGGTCCGGGGAGCTGTTTTTT

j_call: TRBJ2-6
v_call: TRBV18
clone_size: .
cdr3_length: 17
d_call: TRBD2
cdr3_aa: CASSPGLAGAGANVLTF
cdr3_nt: TGTGCCAGCTCACCGGGACTAGCGGGAGCTGGGGCCAACGTCCTGACTTTC

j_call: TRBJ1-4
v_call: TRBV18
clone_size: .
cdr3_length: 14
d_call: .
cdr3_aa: CASSPYSWREKLFF
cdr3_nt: TGTGCCAGCTCACCATATTCTTGGCGTGAAAAACTGTTTTTT

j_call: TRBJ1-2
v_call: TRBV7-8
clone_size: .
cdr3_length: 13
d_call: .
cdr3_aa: CASSIGENYGYTF
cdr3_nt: TGTGCCAGCAGCATCGGCGAGAACTATGGCTACACCTTC

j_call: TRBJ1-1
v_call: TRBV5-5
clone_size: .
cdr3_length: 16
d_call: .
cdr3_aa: CASRLPVGSPLGEAFF
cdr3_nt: TGTGCCAGCAGGCTCCCTGTGGGGAGTCCGCTCGGAGAAGCTTTCTTT

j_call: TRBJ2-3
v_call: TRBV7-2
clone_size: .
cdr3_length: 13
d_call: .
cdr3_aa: CASSYSWTDTQYF
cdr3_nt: TGTGCCAGCAGCTATTCGTGGACAGATACGCAGTATTTT

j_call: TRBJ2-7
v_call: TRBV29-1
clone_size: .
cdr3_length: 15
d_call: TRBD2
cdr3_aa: CSVGGGMGGSYEQYF
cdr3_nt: TGCAGCGTCGGGGGGGGAATGGGAGGCTCCTACGAGCAGTACTTC

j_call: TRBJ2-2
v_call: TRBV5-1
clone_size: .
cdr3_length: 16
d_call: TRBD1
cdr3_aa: CASSLRTGGLTGELFF
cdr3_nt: TGCGCCAGCAGCTTGAGGACAGGGGGGCTCACCGGGGAGCTGTTTTTT

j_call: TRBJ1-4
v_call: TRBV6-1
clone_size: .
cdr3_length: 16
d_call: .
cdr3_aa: CASSDNLRGSREKLFF
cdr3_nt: TGTGCCAGCAGTGATAATTTAAGAGGCAGTAGGGAAAAACTGTTTTTT

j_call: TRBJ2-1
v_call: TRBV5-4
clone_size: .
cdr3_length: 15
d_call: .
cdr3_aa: CASSHTRGSYNEQFF
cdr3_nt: TGTGCCAGCAGCCACACCAGGGGCTCCTACAATGAGCAGTTCTTC

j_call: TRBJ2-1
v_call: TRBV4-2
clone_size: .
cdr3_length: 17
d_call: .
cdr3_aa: CASSQDTQGLHYNEQFF
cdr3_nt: TGTGCCAGCAGCCAAGATACACAGGGATTGCATTACAATGAGCAGTTCTTC

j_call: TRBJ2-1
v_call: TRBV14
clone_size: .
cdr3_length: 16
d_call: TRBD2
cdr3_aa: CASSRERLAGDNEQFF
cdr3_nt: TGTGCCAGCAGCAGAGAGAGACTAGCGGGTGACAATGAGCAGTTCTTC